A single TCR beta chain is shown here with its context. This clonotype was seen only a few times. Its antigen is still unknown. Base quality data are lacking; no much larger clone is found one base away. Set within a cohort of healthcare workers in London, UK, this nested case-control study involved weekly PCR testing of nasopharyngeal swabs along with blood sampling. Healthcare workers were recruited during the week of the UK lockdown, between 23 and 31 March 2020, and followed weekly for up to roughly 15 weeks. From the cysteine through the phenylalanine, the CDR3 covers 13 amino acids. Of the read, only the CDR3 DNA is kept; its 39 bases are in frame from base 1. Between the V and J ends, shortened by 4 bases and 2 bases respectively, the junction contains 8 bases. The germline V gene provides CDR1 MNHNS and CDR2 SASEGT. The data were taken from a study of early T cells in non-severe SARS-CoV-2 infection (dated by TCRdb to about 2021). Regarding the complete study: Because TCR sequencing relied on bulk RNA taken from unsorted whole blood, pairing of alpha and beta chains was not possible. Results the study describes overall, beyond this receptor: VDJdb matching was skewed toward anti-spike CD8 responses, so virus-specific expansions were likely underestimated and private and CD4 specificities were missed.

Library generation was performed with 5' RACE. Data came from a NextSeq 500. In the TCR library protocol, unique molecular identifiers were attached to individual cDNA molecules to correct for PCR bias and sequencing error. Sequencing covered both TCR alpha and beta chains, and within each sample the abundances of alpha and beta sequences were tightly co-correlated. Under the source paper's analysis protocol: Decombinator V4 was used to annotate the V gene, J gene and CDR3 of the TCR sequences. TCRs were defined as expanded if a significant change between any two time points was detected under a Poisson model with p below 0.0001. TCR abundances were normalised to the total number of TCRs sequenced per sample and were expressed as counts per million. TRAV1-2 paired with TRAJ12, TRAJ20 or TRAJ33 defined MAIT TCRs, while TRAV10 paired with TRAJ18 defined iNKT TCRs. A search of VDJdb, accessed on 1 November 2021, was run for TCRs annotated to CMV, EBV and SARS-CoV-2, with TCRs annotated for multiple antigens excluded. The public reads were reanalyzed by TCRdb: fastp trimming at Q25, MiXCR alignment, in-frame beta chains only. Rows with one shared CDR3 protein collapse into an entry with the most common genes and DNA. The V and J calls shown here were made by TCRdb, not taken from the authors' results. This sample has around 60,000 distinct CDR3 sequences in its table, and about 10% of those were observed once. The ten largest clones capture less than 3% of the sample.

The sequence was collected from an adult who was a healthcare worker with PCR-confirmed SARS-CoV-2 infection or an uninfected control (not recorded which). Sequencing was performed on whole blood, taken at baseline. This chain is built from TRBV6-1 and TRBJ1-1; the D gene cannot be resolved reliably. The CDR3: CASSVRVNTEAFF. The nucleotide sequence is given as TGTGCCAGCAGTGTACGGGTAAACACTGAAGCTTTCTTT.